Below, 14 T cell receptor beta chains from the same sample are listed, as sequenced in a study of blood T cell repertoires in COVID-19. Only in-frame clones appear in the TCRdb table, and some are missing; sequencing was by immunoSEQ multiplex PCR. The sample lists about 140,000 clones; 80% to 90% were seen once. The material sequenced was peripheral blood. These receptors all stem from a man aged 45-60 years with active COVID-19.

The chain recombines TRBV12-5 with TRBJ2-2; D is possibly TRBD1 (6 bases). Germline V gene sequence: CDR1 LGHNT, CDR2 FRNRAP. This CDR3 has 14 residues. Trimming took off 2 bases at V and 6 bases at J, with 10 bases between the two ends. For the CDR3, the DNA is TGTGCTAGTGGTTTGTTCAACAGGGCCGGGGAGCTGTTTTTT. It specifies CASGLFNRAGELFF.

Only one count was recorded for this clone. The chain links TRBV5-6 to TRBJ1-5; no reliable D call. V shed 4 bases and J shed 0 bases, with 8 bases lying between them. The germline V gene encodes CDR1 SGHDT and CDR2 YYEEEE. This CDR3 is 14 amino acids long. The CDR3 region is CASSPGYSNQPQHF. The CDR3 region has the DNA TGTGCCAGCAGCCCAGGATATAGCAATCAGCCCCAGCATTTT.

The chain joins TRBV27 to TRBJ2-3; 15 bases are a match to TRBD2. CDR1 and CDR2 (germline): MNHEY, SMNVEV (reference sequence). The CDR3 length is 22 residues. The J segment lost 1 base and the V segment lost 6 bases, leaving 20 bases of the junction unmatched. The CDR3 nucleotides read TGTGCCAGCAGATACCGCCGGGTTGGACTAGCGGGGGGGCCGGTTGGCACAGATACGCAGTATTTT. Translation: CASRYRRVGLAGGPVGTDTQYF.

The genes are TRBV12-3 or TRBV12-4 and TRBJ1-2, with D unclear. V dropped 4 bases and J dropped 7 bases, with 7 bases sitting between them. The CDR3 runs 11 residues. The CDR3 spells CASSSRFGYTF. Here the CDR3 DNA reads TGTGCCAGCAGTTCCAGGTTTGGCTACACCTTC.

The chain couples TRBV10-3 to TRBJ1-1, with D possibly matching TRBD1 (6 bases). The CDR3 totals 14 residues. V was clipped by 7 bases and J by 1 base, with 13 bases between them. Germline assignment: CDR1 ENHRY and CDR2 SYGVKD. The CDR3: CAINTGPENTEAFF. CDR3 in DNA: TGTGCCATCAACACAGGGCCAGAGAACACTGAAGCTTTCTTT.

The CDR3: CASSKDRVVYGYTF. As DNA, the CDR3 is TGTGCCAGCAGTAAGGACAGGGTAGTTTATGGCTACACCTTC. V gene TRBV6-6 combines with J gene TRBJ1-2; 8 bases fit TRBD1. Germline-derived CDR1 and CDR2 are MNHNY and SVGAGI (reference sequence). V shed 5 bases and J 5 bases; nucleotides not matched to a gene: 7. CDR3 size: 14 residues.

This chain uses TRBV5-1 with TRBJ2-7, with unresolved D. Per germline, CDR1 SGHRS and CDR2 YFSETQ. V was cut by 4 bases and J by 6 bases, with 11 bases left in between. This CDR3 is built from 12 residues. The CDR3 region has the DNA TGCGCCAGCAGCCCAGAACGAAGCGAGCAGTACTTC. Protein: CASSPERSEQYF.

The V gene is TRBV18, the J gene TRBJ2-5, with TRBD2 matching over 13 bases. CDR1 and CDR2 from the germline V gene are KGHSH and LQKENI. The CDR3 runs to 17 residues. Trimming at V came to 3 bases and at J to 2 bases, leaving 6 bases not matched to a gene. The CDR3 sequence: CASSPTSGGTIQETQYF. The CDR3 nucleotides read TGTGCCAGCTCACCGACTAGCGGGGGGACCATACAAGAGACCCAGTACTTC.

This chain uses TRBV3-1 (or the pseudogene TRBV3-2) with TRBJ1-6; 7 bases agree with TRBD1. This CDR3 region has 15 residues. After removal of 1 base from V and 7 bases from J, the junction contained 4 bases not matched to a gene. Per the germline V gene, CDR1 is LGHDT and CDR2 is YNNKEL (reference sequence). The CDR3 DNA is TGTGCCAGCAGCCAAGTAGGGACAGCCAATTCACCCCTCCACTTT. It encodes CASSQVGTANSPLHF.

This clone has just one count. This chain's CDR3 is CASSYGRDQPQHF. The CDR3 DNA reads as TGTGCCAGCAGTTACGGCAGGGATCAGCCCCAGCATTTT. The V and J genes are TRBV12-3 or TRBV12-4 and TRBJ1-5, with D maybe TRBD1 (5 bases). The V gene lost 4 bases and the J gene lost 5 bases, with 9 bases spanning the gap. This CDR3 comprises 13 residues.

The chain carries TRBV10-3 and TRBJ1-2; tentative D call: TRBD1 (5 bases). Trimming stripped 0 bases from V and 8 bases from J, with 13 bases between. CDR1 is ENHRY and CDR2 is SYGVKD in the germline V gene. This CDR3 has 14 residues. This CDR3 reads CAISESFKGEGYTF. CDR3 in DNA: TGTGCCATCAGTGAGTCTTTCAAAGGGGAAGGCTACACCTTC.

This clone was observed a handful of times. This chain links TRBV27 with TRBJ2-7, with 7 bases lining up with TRBD1. V shed 9 bases, J shed 2 bases, and the junction held 13 bases outside the gene matches. The CDR3 spans 15 residues. The V gene's germline CDR1 is MNHEY and CDR2 SMNVEV (reference sequence). The CDR3 DNA reads as TGTGCCAGTCCGATGGGGGACAGACTACCCTACGAGCAGTACTTC. Protein product: CASPMGDRLPYEQYF.

The chain combines TRBV7-9 with TRBJ2-7, with a tentative D call TRBD1 (6 bases). CDR3 length equals 15 residues. Trimming shortened V by 5 bases and J by 7 bases, and 21 bases separated the two germline ends. The germline gives CDR1 SEHNR, CDR2 FQNEAQ (reference sequence). The CDR3 DNA follows: TGTGCCAGCAGCCCCAGCAGGGGTAAGTACCCGGAGCAGTACTTC. It specifies CASSPSRGKYPEQYF. The full variable domain, rest sourced from reference TRBV7-9 and TRBJ2-7, is DTGVSQNPRHKITKRGQNVTFRCDPISEHNRLYWYRQTLGQGPEFLTYFQNEAQLEKSRLLSDRFSAERPKGSFSTLEIQRTEQGDSAMYLCASSPSRGKYPEQYFGPGTRLTVT.

The V call is TRBV30, the J call TRBJ1-1; D uncertain. V was trimmed by 2 bases and J by 10 bases, leaving 14 bases between them. This CDR3 is 12 amino acids long. CDR1 is GTSNPN, CDR2 SVGIG, per germline (reference sequence). CDR3 sequence (DNA): TGTGCCTGGAGTTCCCCCTTAGGGAGAGCTTTCTTT. It is translated as CAWSSPLGRAFF.